These 19 T cell receptor beta chains originate from one sample sequenced in a study of T cell responses to AZD1222 COVID-19 vaccine. Assay used: immunoSEQ multiplex PCR; TCRdb lists only in-frame clones, some missing. The sample lists tens of thousands of clones; about nine tenths were seen once. The source was peripheral blood, collected on day 0 of AZD1222 vaccination. These receptors all come from an adult in good health.

This sequence joins TRBV2 and TRBJ1-1; D is possibly TRBD1 (5 bases). Between the trimmed V and J ends, which lost 8 bases and 1 base, there was a span of 11 bases. Germline V lookup: CDR1 SNHLY, CDR2 FYNNEI. This CDR3 region has 13 residues. In DNA form, the CDR3 reads TGTGCCAGCCAGGCAGGGAGGAACACTGAAGCTTTCTTT. Its protein is CASQAGRNTEAFF. Based on the CDR3 plus reference TRBV2 and TRBJ1-1, the full variable domain is EPEVTQTPSHQVTQMGQEVILRCVPISNHLYFYWYRQILGQKVEFLVSFYNNEISEKSEIFDDQFSVERPDGSNFTLKIRSTKLEDSAMYFCASQAGRNTEAFFGQGTRLTVV.

The chain has TRBV29-1 and TRBJ1-4; the match to TRBD1 covers 9 bases. Trimming removed 4 bases from V and 6 bases from J; junction bases left unmatched: 3. Germline CDR1 reads SQVTM; CDR2 reads ANQGSEA. The CDR3 extends over 13 amino acids. For the CDR3, the DNA is TGCAGCGTTGGGGGACAGGGTCATGAAAAACTGTTTTTT. Translated, it gives CSVGGQGHEKLFF.

The V call is TRBV12-3 or TRBV12-4, the J call TRBJ1-4; no reliable D call. The CDR3 spans 12 residues. Trimming cost V 5 bases and J 4 bases, with 5 bases left between them. As DNA, the CDR3 is TGTGCCAGCAGTGAGCTTAATGAAAAACTGTTTTTT. Translation gives CASSELNEKLFF.

The genes are TRBV3-1 (or the pseudogene TRBV3-2) and TRBJ2-1; 7 bases map to TRBD1. Germline V gives CDR1 LGHDT, CDR2 YNNKEL (reference sequence). V dropped 1 base and J dropped 5; count of bases not matched to a gene: 11. This CDR3 contains 17 residues. The chain's CDR3 is CASSQGSGTVLDNEQFF. In DNA, the CDR3 is TGTGCCAGCAGCCAAGGATCTGGGACAGTTCTCGACAATGAGCAGTTCTTC.

The table lists this clone with a few counts. The gene calls are TRBV3-1 (or the pseudogene TRBV3-2) and TRBJ1-2, with D possibly being TRBD1 (5 bases). The CDR3 runs 14 residues. Germline loops: CDR1 LGHDT, CDR2 YNNKEL (reference sequence). V dropped 0 bases and J dropped 4 bases, with 9 bases sitting between them. The CDR3 DNA reads TGTGCCAGCAGCCAAGAGTGGGGCAGCTATGGCTACACCTTC. Its protein product is CASSQEWGSYGYTF.

This rearrangement joins TRBV11-2 to TRBJ2-1; perhaps TRBD1 as D (5 bases). With 1 base removed from V and 4 bases from J, the gap between germline ends came to 11 bases. In germline, CDR1 is SGHAT, CDR2 FQNNGV. CDR3 size: 15 residues. The CDR3 nucleotides read TGTGCCAGCAGCTTAGCGCAGGGATCATACAATGAGCAGTTCTTC. Protein sequence: CASSLAQGSYNEQFF.

The V call is TRBV5-1, the J call TRBJ2-5; no reliable D call. Trimming removed 0 bases from V and 1 base from J, with 7 bases in between. The CDR3 extends over 14 amino acids. CDR1 SGHRS and CDR2 YFSETQ come from the germline V gene. CDR3 amino acids: CASSLAPGQETQYF. In DNA form, the CDR3 reads TGCGCCAGCAGCTTGGCTCCAGGCCAAGAGACCCAGTACTTC. Using reference TRBV5-1 and TRBJ2-5 for the parts outside the CDR3, the full variable domain is KAGVTQTPRYLIKTRGQQVTLSCSPISGHRSVSWYQQTPGQGLQFLFEYFSETQRNKGNFPGRFSGRQFSNSRSEMNVSTLELGDSALYLCASSLAPGQETQYFGPGTRLLVL.

V usage is TRBV5-1 and J usage is TRBJ2-3; tentatively, D is TRBD2 (6 bases). The CDR3 contains 15 residues. Trimming left V 4 bases short and J 0 bases short, with 12 bases between. Per germline, CDR1 SGHRS and CDR2 YFSETQ. The CDR3 sequence: CASSPTGTSTDTQYF. In DNA form, the CDR3 reads TGCGCCAGCAGCCCCACCGGGACTAGCACAGATACGCAGTATTTT.

The genes are TRBV1 and TRBJ1-2. TRBV1 is a pseudogene. This CDR3 region has 20 residues. The CDR3 bases are TGCACCAGCAGCCAAGATAGCATTCTATCCCCAATTTCACCGTACTATGGCTACACCTTC. It is translated as CTSSQDSILSPISPYYGYTF.

The V and J genes are TRBV25-1 and TRBJ2-3, with 7 bases fitting TRBD1. The J segment lost 9 bases and the V segment lost 5 bases, leaving 2 bases of the junction unmatched. This CDR3 contains 11 residues. Germline V gives CDR1 MGHDK, CDR2 SYGVNS. The CDR3 spells CASSTGETQYF. In nucleotides, the CDR3 is TGTGCCAGCAGTACAGGGGAGACGCAGTATTTT. The full variable domain, rest sourced from reference TRBV25-1 and TRBJ2-3, is EADIYQTPRYLVIGTGKKITLECSQTMGHDKMYWYQQDPGMELHLIHYSYGVNSTEKGDLSSESTVSRIRTEHFPLTLESARPSHTSQYLCASSTGETQYFGPGTRLTVL.

In its sample, this clone was seen once. The V and J genes are TRBV29-1 and TRBJ2-3; 9 nucleotides align to TRBD1. CDR1 and CDR2 from the germline V gene are SQVTM and ANQGSEA. The CDR3 consists of 17 residues. Losses at the gene ends were 6 bases for V and 4 bases for J; bases not matched to a gene: 17. CDR3 DNA sequence: TGCAGCGTGGCCACAGGGGGCCAGCGGGTTGGATCAGATACGCAGTATTTT. Its protein is CSVATGGQRVGSDTQYF.

V and J are TRBV28 and TRBJ2-1, with D perhaps matching TRBD2 (6 bases). V was cut by 1 base and J by 10 bases, with 8 bases left in between. This CDR3 contains 12 residues. Germline V gene data show CDR1 as MDHEN and CDR2 as SYDVKM. CDR3 amino acids: CASSLLGGEQFF. DNA of the CDR3: TGTGCCAGCAGTTTATTGGGGGGAGAGCAGTTCTTC.

CDR3 DNA sequence: TGTGCCAGCAGCCAGAACAGGGGAGCCGGGGAGCTGTTTTTT. Translating it yields CASSQNRGAGELFF. V is TRBV3-1 (or the pseudogene TRBV3-2) and J is TRBJ2-2; 7 bases are shared with TRBD1. Per the germline V gene, CDR1 is LGHDT and CDR2 is YNNKEL (reference sequence). The CDR3 runs to 14 residues. The ends lost 3 bases at V and 6 bases at J; junction bases unmatched: 4.

The gene calls are TRBV2 and TRBJ1-2, with D possibly TRBD1 on 5 matching bases. Trimming left V 4 bases short and J 4 bases short, with 7 bases between. This CDR3 region has 12 residues. Germline V gene sequence: CDR1 SNHLY, CDR2 FYNNEI. Here the CDR3 reads CASSGQSYGYTF. CDR3 coding DNA: TGTGCCAGCAGTGGACAGAGCTATGGCTACACCTTC.

A single count supports this clone. The V gene is TRBV2, the J gene TRBJ2-1, with TRBD2 as a possible D gene (7 bases). Trimming left V 7 bases short and J 4 bases short, with 20 bases between. Looked up from germline, CDR1 is SNHLY and CDR2 is FYNNEI. The CDR3 length is 16 residues. CDR3 coding DNA: TGTGCCAGCAAGTACGGTGCGGGGGCGGAATACAATGAGCAGTTCTTC. Translated: CASKYGAGAEYNEQFF.

J is TRBJ1-2 and V is TRBV3-1 (or the pseudogene TRBV3-2); 11 nucleotides agree with TRBD1. V was pared by 3 bases and J by 7 bases, with 4 bases of the junction left unmatched. CDR3 length equals 14 residues. CDR1 LGHDT and CDR2 YNNKEL come from the germline V gene (reference sequence). The CDR3 coding sequence is TGTGCCAGCAGCCATGGGACAGGGGGGTTTGGCTACACCTTC. As protein: CASSHGTGGFGYTF.

The chain is built from TRBV7-2 and TRBJ2-1, with TRBD2 matching 11 bases. V shed 3 bases, J shed 5 bases, and the junction held 6 bases outside the gene matches. There are 16 residues in the CDR3. Germline lookup yields CDR1 SGHTA and CDR2 FQGNSA. CDR3 region: CASSFGFSGGDNEQFF. As DNA, the CDR3 is TGTGCCAGCAGCTTCGGCTTTAGCGGGGGGGACAATGAGCAGTTCTTC.

The chain is built from TRBV5-1 and TRBJ1-2, with unresolved D. V was clipped by 5 bases and J by 0 bases, with 11 bases between them. Germline assignment: CDR1 SGHRS and CDR2 YFSETQ. The CDR3 runs 14 residues. The CDR3 protein is CASRRAASNYGYTF. CDR3 nucleotides: TGCGCCAGCAGGAGGGCAGCCTCTAACTATGGCTACACCTTC.

The chain is built from TRBV6-6 and TRBJ1-1; tentatively, D is TRBD1 (5 bases). Trimming took 0 bases from V and 1 from J, leaving 9 bases between them. Germline-derived CDR1 and CDR2 are MNHNY and SVGAGI (reference sequence). This CDR3 has 15 residues. CDR3 in DNA: TGTGCCAGCAGTTACTCCACCGGGGCGAACACTGAAGCTTTCTTT. Residues: CASSYSTGANTEAFF.